This is a list of T cell receptor beta chains from one sample in a study of spatial heterogeneity in lung cancer. TCRdb processed the 5' RACE reads anew with MiXCR; each CDR3 protein has one entry. The sample holds 1,500 to 2,500 distinct CDR3 sequences, under 8.5% seen once. The sample consisted of lung tumor tissue, taken at surgery. The receptor source for this set is a male donor with early-stage non-small cell lung cancer. CDR3s include the opening cysteine and the closing phenylalanine or tryptophan. Fields, in order: clone size, J gene, V gene, CDR3 protein. Size tells how often a clone was seen (once, few, many) or the class of an expanded clone, and some rows leave it out.

clone size: many
J gene: TRBJ2-1
V gene: TRBV6-1
CDR3 protein: CASSDKGTNEQFF

clone size: .
J gene: TRBJ2-1
V gene: TRBV7-3
CDR3 protein: CASSLTRTVNEQFF

clone size: medium-sized
J gene: TRBJ1-2
V gene: TRBV28
CDR3 protein: CASSLSTVSYGYTF

clone size: medium-sized
J gene: TRBJ2-3
V gene: TRBV7-6
CDR3 protein: CASSLDGGGSDTQYF

clone size: medium-sized
J gene: TRBJ2-3
V gene: TRBV7-9
CDR3 protein: CASSRTAGGDTQYF

clone size: .
J gene: TRBJ2-6
V gene: TRBV9
CDR3 protein: CASSVGGGAVLGASVLTF

clone size: medium-sized
J gene: TRBJ2-3
V gene: TRBV28
CDR3 protein: CASTRQAASTDTQYF

clone size: medium-sized
J gene: TRBJ1-5
V gene: TRBV12-3/TRBV12-4
CDR3 protein: CASSSRGGRDQPQHF

clone size: medium-sized
J gene: TRBJ2-2
V gene: TRBV7-9
CDR3 protein: CASSPSAGELFF

clone size: medium-sized
J gene: TRBJ1-6
V gene: TRBV5-5
CDR3 protein: CASSFGREYGSPLHF